A selection of T cell receptor beta chains follows, all from one sample in a study of shared clonotypes between healthy human individuals. Here immunoSEQ multiplex PCR was the method, and the copy in TCRdb shows in-frame clones only, minus some. The data hold 1.5 million to 2.5 million clones, with roughly 94% observed a single time. The sample comprised naive CD8+ T cells sorted from blood. The receptors here all came from a man between 18 and 29 years old in good health. CDR3s include the opening cysteine and the closing phenylalanine or tryptophan. D genes are given only for firm matches. The listing skips clone size in some rows; elsewhere it reads once, few, many or a size class.

>NA|TRBJ2-1|TRBD2|TRBV2
TGTGCCAGCATCCGAGCGGGAGGGCCCGATGAGCAGTTCTTC
CASIRAGGPDEQFF
>NA|TRBJ2-7|TRBD1|TRBV4-1
TGCGCCAGCAGCACCGGGACAGGGTACGAGCAGTACTTC
CASSTGTGYEQYF
>NA|TRBJ1-1|NA|TRBV5-4
TGTGCCAGCAGCTTCTCGCACACTGAAGCTTTCTTT
CASSFSHTEAFF
>NA|TRBJ2-7|NA|TRBV5-6
TGTGCCAGCAGCTTGAGTGACGCTCCCTACGAGCAGTACTTC
CASSLSDAPYEQYF
>once|TRBJ2-7|NA|TRBV4-1
TGCGCCAGCAGCCAGACGGACCTCGTTGGGCTCGAGCAGTACTTC
CASSQTDLVGLEQYF
>once|TRBJ2-1|NA|TRBV2
TGTGCCAGCACTCCCCTGGACAATGAGCAGTTCTTC
CASTPLDNEQFF
>once|TRBJ2-2|NA|TRBV5-6
TGTGCCAGCAGCGAACGGGGGCCTAACACCGGGGAGCTGTTTTTT
CASSERGPNTGELFF
>NA|TRBJ2-7|NA|TRBV7-6
TGTGCCAGCAGCTCAGGACCCGAGGGGGAGCAGTACTTC
CASSSGPEGEQYF
>NA|TRBJ2-1|TRBD2|TRBV7-9
TGTGCCAGCAGCCGGCCTAGCGGGAGCTCCTACAATGAGCAGTTCTTC
CASSRPSGSSYNEQFF
>NA|TRBJ1-1|NA|TRBV28
TGTGCCAGCCGTATCAGGGGCACTGAAGCTTTCTTT
CASRIRGTEAFF
>NA|TRBJ2-5|TRBD2|TRBV11-2
TGTGCCAGCAGCTTAGTCGGACTAGCAGGAGAGACCCAGTACTTC
CASSLVGLAGETQYF
>NA|TRBJ2-1|NA|TRBV29-1
TGCAGCGTTGAACCCCCGGAGGGCCTTGGCAATGAGCAGTTCTTC
CSVEPPEGLGNEQFF
>NA|TRBJ1-4|NA|TRBV5-6
TGTGCCAGCAGCTTAAACTCTGTTAATGAAAAACTGTTTTTT
CASSLNSVNEKLFF
>NA|TRBJ2-7|NA|TRBV6-1
TGTGCCAGCAGTGAAGTTGACAGCTACGAGCAGTACTTC
CASSEVDSYEQYF
>NA|TRBJ1-3|TRBD1|TRBV6-6
TGTGCCAGCGGACAGGGTCCCTACTCTGGAAACACCATATATTTT
CASGQGPYSGNTIYF
>NA|TRBJ1-1|TRBD1|TRBV4-1
TGCGCCAGCAGCCAAGAAGTCCCTGGGACAGGGGGCAGGGAAGCTTTCTTT
CASSQEVPGTGGREAFF
>NA|TRBJ2-4|NA|TRBV19
TGTGCCAGTAGTATTCAGGGTTGGATTGAAAACATTCAGTACTTC
CASSIQGWIENIQYF
>NA|TRBJ2-1|NA|TRBV12-1
TGTGCCAGCAGCTGTGGACAACTTAGCAATGAGCAGTTCTTC
CASSCGQLSNEQFF
>NA|TRBJ2-7|NA|TRBV11-2
TGTGCCAGCAGCTTAGATCCCAGAAACGAGCAGTACTTC
CASSLDPRNEQYF
>NA|TRBJ1-1|NA|TRBV5-6
TGTGCCAGCAGCCGATGGGACACTGAAGCTTTCTTT
CASSRWDTEAFF
>NA|TRBJ2-3|NA|TRBV15
TGTGCCACCAGTAGGGTGATGGGGGCGAGCACAGATACGCAGTATTTT
CATSRVMGASTDTQYF
>once|TRBJ1-2|NA|TRBV6-6
TGTGCCAGCAGTTACTGGGGTCCAGGTGATGGCTACACCTTC
CASSYWGPGDGYTF
>NA|TRBJ2-7|TRBD1|TRBV18
TGTGCCAGCTCGCCGGAAGCAGGGGGCGACGAGCAGTACTTC
CASSPEAGGDEQYF
>NA|TRBJ2-7|TRBD1|TRBV6-5
TGTGCCAGCAGTTACTCGGGACAGACCTCCTACGAGCAGTACTTC
CASSYSGQTSYEQYF
>NA|TRBJ2-7|NA|TRBV4-1
TGCGCCAGCAGCCAAGTCCAGACAGACCTGAGCTCCTACGAGCAGTACTTC
CASSQVQTDLSSYEQYF
>NA|TRBJ2-1|TRBD1|TRBV27
TGTGCCAGCAGTCCGGGACAGGGGGCCTACAATGAGCAGTTCTTC
CASSPGQGAYNEQFF
>NA|TRBJ1-6|NA|TRBV11-2
TGTGCCAGCAGCTTAGATGGAGGCAGGTCCCTCCACTTT
CASSLDGGRSLHF
>NA|TRBJ1-2|TRBD1|TRBV5-1
TGCGCCAGCAGCTTAGGCAGGGGGCAAGGCTACACCTTC
CASSLGRGQGYTF
>once|TRBJ1-4|NA|TRBV9
TGTGCCAGCAGCGTAGTCGTTGGGACAACTAATGAAAAACTGTTTTTT
CASSVVVGTTNEKLFF
>NA|TRBJ2-2|NA|TRBV29-1
TGCAGCGTTACCCACGCGGGGTTGACCGGGGAGCTGTTTTTT
CSVTHAGLTGELFF
>NA|TRBJ1-5|NA|TRBV7-2
TGTGCCAGCAGCTTAGGGCGGTACAATCAGCCCCAGCATTTT
CASSLGRYNQPQHF
>NA|TRBJ2-7|NA|TRBV27
TGTGCCAGCAGAACCGGGGCTTCCTACGAGCAGTACTTC
CASRTGASYEQYF
>NA|TRBJ2-7|NA|TRBV12-5
TGTGCTAGTGGTTTGGTTGGGGCAGGGGATTACGAGCAGTACTTC
CASGLVGAGDYEQYF
>NA|TRBJ2-7|TRBD1|TRBV27
TGTGCCAGCAGTTTGAGTCAGGGGGCGACCGAGCAGTACTTC
CASSLSQGATEQYF
>NA|TRBJ2-1|TRBD1|TRBV11-2
TGTGCCAGCAGCTGGACAGGGTACTACAATGAGCAGTTCTTC
CASSWTGYYNEQFF
>NA|TRBJ2-5|NA|TRBV5-1
TGCGCCAGCAGCTTGGACAGGGTAGGAGAGACCCAGTACTTC
CASSLDRVGETQYF
>NA|TRBJ2-1|NA|TRBV9
TGTGCCAGCAGCTGGGACGGGGTAGACAATGAGCAGTTCTTC
CASSWDGVDNEQFF
>NA|TRBJ2-7|TRBD1|TRBV6-5
TGTGCCAGCAGTTCCGGGACAGCCTCCTACGAGCAGTACTTC
CASSSGTASYEQYF
>NA|TRBJ2-7|NA|TRBV28
TGTGCCAGCAGTTCTATCTCTGAGGGCAGGGCGTCCGAGCAGTACTTC
CASSSISEGRASEQYF
>NA|TRBJ2-1|TRBD2|TRBV29-1
TGCAGCGTTGAAGGCGGGACTAGCGGGTATGAGCAGTTCTTC
CSVEGGTSGYEQFF
>NA|TRBJ2-3|NA|TRBV30
TGTGCCTGGTCGTTTCACACAGATACGCAGTATTTT
CAWSFHTDTQYF